This T cell receptor (beta chain) was documented in a study of control samples from healthy donors and cancer patients. Assay: immunoSEQ multiplex PCR; the TCRdb copy retains only in-frame clones and omits some. The table shows 100,000 to 150,000 clones, with about nine tenths occurring only once. Trimming removed 7 bases from V and 8 bases from J; junction bases left unmatched: 6. The CDR3 has 13 residues. This clone was seen more than once but under ten times. This clonotype originated in a man aged 18-30 years in good health. This chain connects TRBV12-3 or TRBV12-4 to TRBJ1-3, with 9 bases identical to TRBD1. Sequencing used blood. The CDR3 region has the DNA TGTGCCAGCAACCCGGGACAGGGAGACACCATATATTTT. Translation gives CASNPGQGDTIYF.